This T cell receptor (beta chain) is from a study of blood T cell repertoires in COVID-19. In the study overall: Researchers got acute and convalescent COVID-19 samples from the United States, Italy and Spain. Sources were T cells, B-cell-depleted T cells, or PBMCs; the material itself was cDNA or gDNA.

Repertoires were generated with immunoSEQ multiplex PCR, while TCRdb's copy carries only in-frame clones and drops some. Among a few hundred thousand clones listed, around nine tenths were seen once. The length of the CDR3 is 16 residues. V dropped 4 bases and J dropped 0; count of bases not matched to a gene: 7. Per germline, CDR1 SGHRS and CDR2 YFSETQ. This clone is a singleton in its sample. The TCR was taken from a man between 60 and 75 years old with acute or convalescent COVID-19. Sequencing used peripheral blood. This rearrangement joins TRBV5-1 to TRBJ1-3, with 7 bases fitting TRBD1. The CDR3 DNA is TGCGCCAGCAGCCCCGAAGGGACAGCCTCTGGAAACACCATATATTTT. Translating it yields CASSPEGTASGNTIYF.